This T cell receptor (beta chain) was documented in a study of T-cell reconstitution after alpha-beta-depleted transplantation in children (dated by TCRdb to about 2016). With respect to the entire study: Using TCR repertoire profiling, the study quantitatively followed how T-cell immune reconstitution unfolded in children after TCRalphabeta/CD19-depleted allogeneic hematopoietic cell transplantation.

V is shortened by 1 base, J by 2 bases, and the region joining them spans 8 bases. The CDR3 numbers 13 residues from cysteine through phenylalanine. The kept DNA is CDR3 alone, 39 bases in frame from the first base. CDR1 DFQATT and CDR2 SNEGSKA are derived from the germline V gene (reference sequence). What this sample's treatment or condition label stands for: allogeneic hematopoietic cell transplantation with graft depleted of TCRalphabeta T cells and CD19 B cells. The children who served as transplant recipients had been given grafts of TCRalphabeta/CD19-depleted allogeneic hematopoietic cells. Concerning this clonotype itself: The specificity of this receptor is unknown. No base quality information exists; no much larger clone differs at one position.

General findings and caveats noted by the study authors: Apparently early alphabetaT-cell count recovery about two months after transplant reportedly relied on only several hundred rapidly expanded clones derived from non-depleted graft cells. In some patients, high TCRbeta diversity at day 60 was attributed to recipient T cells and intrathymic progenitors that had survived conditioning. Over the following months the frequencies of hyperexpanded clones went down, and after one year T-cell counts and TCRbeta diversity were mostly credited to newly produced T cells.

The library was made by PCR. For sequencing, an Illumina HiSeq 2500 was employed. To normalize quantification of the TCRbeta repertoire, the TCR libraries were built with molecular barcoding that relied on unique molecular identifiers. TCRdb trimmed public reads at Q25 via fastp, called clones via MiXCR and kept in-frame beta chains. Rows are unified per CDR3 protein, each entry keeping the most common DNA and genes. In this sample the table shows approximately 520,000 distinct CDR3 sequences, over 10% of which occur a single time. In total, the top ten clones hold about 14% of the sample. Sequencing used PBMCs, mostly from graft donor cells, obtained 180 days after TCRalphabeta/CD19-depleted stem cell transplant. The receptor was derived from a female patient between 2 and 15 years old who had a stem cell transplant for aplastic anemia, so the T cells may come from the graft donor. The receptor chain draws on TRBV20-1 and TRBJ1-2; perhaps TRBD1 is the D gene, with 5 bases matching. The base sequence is TGCAGTGCTAGAGGGGGGAAGAACTATGGCTACACCTTC. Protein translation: CSARGGKNYGYTF.